The 2 T cell receptor beta chains reported below all come from one sample, sequenced in a study of PD-L1 blockade in urothelial cancer. Method: immunoSEQ multiplex PCR; TCRdb's copy keeps in-frame clones and lacks some. The sample has under 120,000 clones, roughly 84% seen once. The sequenced sample was PBMCs, obtained around atezolizumab (anti-PD-L1) treatment. The receptors were gathered from a man in his fifties or sixties with urothelial cancer.

This clone was recorded once. The rearrangement links TRBV5-6 to TRBJ2-3, with TRBD2 identical over 12 bases. The ends lost 3 bases at V and 6 bases at J; junction bases unmatched: 8. The CDR3 spans 16 residues. Germline CDR1 is SGHDT and CDR2 is YYEEEE. The CDR3 nucleotides read TGTGCCAGCAGCTATCGACTAGCGGGAGCAGCGGATACGCAGTATTTT. Its translation is CASSYRLAGAADTQYF.

The chain uses TRBV14 and TRBJ2-1; TRBD2 aligns across 7 bases. J gave up 6 bases and V 1 base, and 6 bases lay outside the gene matches. The CDR3 sequence is 15 residues long. Germline lookup yields CDR1 SGHDN and CDR2 FVKESK. The CDR3 loop reads CASSQGGSKFNEQFF. The CDR3 DNA sequence: TGTGCCAGCAGCCAAGGCGGGAGCAAATTCAATGAGCAGTTCTTC. The variable domain in full, with the rest retrieved from reference TRBV14 and TRBJ2-1, is EAGVTQFPSHSVIEKGQTVTLRCDPISGHDNLYWYRRVMGKEIKFLLHFVKESKQDESGMPNNRFLAERTGGTYSTLKVQPAELEDSGVYFCASSQGGSKFNEQFFGPGTRLTVL.